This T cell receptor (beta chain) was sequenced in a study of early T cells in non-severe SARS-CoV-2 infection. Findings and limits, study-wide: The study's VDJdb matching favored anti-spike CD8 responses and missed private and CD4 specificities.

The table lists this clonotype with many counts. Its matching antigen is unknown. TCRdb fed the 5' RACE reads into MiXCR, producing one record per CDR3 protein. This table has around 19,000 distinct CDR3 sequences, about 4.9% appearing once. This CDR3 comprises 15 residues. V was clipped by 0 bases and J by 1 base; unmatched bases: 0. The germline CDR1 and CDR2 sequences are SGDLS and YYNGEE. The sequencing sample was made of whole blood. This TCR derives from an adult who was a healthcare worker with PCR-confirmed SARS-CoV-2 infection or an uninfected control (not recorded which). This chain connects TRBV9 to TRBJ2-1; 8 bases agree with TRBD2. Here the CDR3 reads CASSVGGRSYNEQFF. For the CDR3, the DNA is TGTGCCAGCAGCGTAGGCGGGAGGTCCTACAATGAGCAGTTCTTC.